In its sample, the clone carrying this TCR beta chain was seen once. Its matching antigen is unknown. One junction end does not reproduce the germline sequence, and a read error may be involved. In the PCR, 60 Vbeta and 13 Jbeta primers were used. The protocol was immunoSEQ multiplex PCR, while the TCRdb copy is restricted to in-frame clones and leaves out a portion. Of under 200,000 clones in the sample, roughly 90% were seen once. The sample is drawn from a study of cytomegalovirus exposure and HLA in healthy donors. Notes on the study in general: Most sequenced TCRs were rare (though some public TCRs occurred in many donors). One variant, a missense change in DCLRE1C, was linked in a later analysis to TCR beta V- and J-gene trimming.

The CDR3 is 13 amino acids. The V gene's germline CDR1 is SGHTA and CDR2 FQGNSA. Sequenced input: PBMCs. This clonotype was obtained from a woman in her late teens or twenties in good health and CMV-seronegative. This chain uses TRBV7-2 with TRBJ2-7; 9 nucleotides align to TRBD2. The CDR3 protein is CASSFSGLPSGNF. The DNA for the CDR3 is TGTGCCAGCAGCTTTTCGGGGTTACCTAGCGGGAACTTC.